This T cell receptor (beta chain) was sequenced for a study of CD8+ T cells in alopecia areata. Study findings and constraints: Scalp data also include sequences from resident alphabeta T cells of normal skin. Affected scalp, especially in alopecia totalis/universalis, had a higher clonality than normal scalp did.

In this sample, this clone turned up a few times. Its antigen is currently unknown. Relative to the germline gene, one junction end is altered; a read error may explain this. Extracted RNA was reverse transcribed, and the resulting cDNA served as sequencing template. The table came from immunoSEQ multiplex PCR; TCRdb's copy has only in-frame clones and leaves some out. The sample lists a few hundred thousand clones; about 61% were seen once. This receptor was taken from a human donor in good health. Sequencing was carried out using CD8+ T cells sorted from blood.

The CDR3 region has the DNA TGCGCCAGGCCGGGACCCTGGGCCTTC. It encodes CARPGPWAF. The rearrangement joins TRBV23-1 to TRBJ2-7; either TRBD1 or TRBD2 may supply D (5 bases each). TRBV23-1 qualifies as an ORF whose function is uncertain. The length of the CDR3 is 9 residues.